Listed below are T cell receptor beta chains from one sample, sequenced in a study of blood T cell repertoires in COVID-19. Generated by immunoSEQ multiplex PCR, the TCRdb table keeps only in-frame clones and is missing some. The table lists around 15,000 clones, around 82% of them singletons. Sequenced input: peripheral blood. The receptors were sampled from a human donor in a cohort sampled during active COVID-19. Each CDR3 is given with its conserved first and last residue. D genes are given only for firm matches. Size tells how often a clone was seen (once, few, many) or the class of an expanded clone, and some rows leave it out.

.,once,TRBV29-1,TRBJ1-4,CSARGGEKLFF,TGCAGCGCAAGGGGAGGTGAAAAACTGTTTTTT
.,.,TRBV7-8,TRBJ1-2,CASSSSDYGYTF,TGTGCCAGCAGCTCGAGTGACTATGGCTACACCTTC
TRBD1,.,TRBV5-1,TRBJ1-4,CASSFRGPQGGANEKLFF,TGCGCCAGCAGCTTCCGGGGGCCACAGGGGGGAGCTAATGAAAAACTGTTTTTT
.,.,TRBV11-3,TRBJ2-1,CASIGRSGSYNEQFF,TGTGCCAGCATAGGGAGGTCGGGCTCCTACAATGAGCAGTTCTTC
.,once,TRBV4-3,TRBJ2-1,CASSQDRSEYNEQFF,TGCGCCAGCAGCCAAGATCGCTCCGAGTACAATGAGCAGTTCTTC
.,few,TRBV10-3,TRBJ1-6,CASSLRGMLSLSPLHF,TGTGCCAGTAGCTTGCGAGGAATGTTAAGTCTTTCACCCCTCCACTTT
TRBD1,.,TRBV19,TRBJ1-1,CASSPGGFLNTEAFF,TGTGCCAGTAGTCCAGGGGGCTTCTTGAACACTGAAGCTTTCTTT
.,.,TRBV5-1,TRBJ2-6,CASRYYISGANVLTF,TGCGCCAGCCGATACTACATCTCTGGGGCCAACGTCCTGACTTTC
.,.,TRBV18,TRBJ2-2,CASSPQNTGELFF,TGTGCCAGCTCACCTCAGAACACCGGGGAGCTGTTTTTT
.,.,TRBV7-8,TRBJ2-4,CASSLATSSPKNIQYF,TGTGCCAGCAGCTTAGCGACAAGCTCCCCCAAAAACATTCAGTACTTC
.,.,TRBV5-1,TRBJ2-1,CASSLGQEYNEQFF,TGCGCCAGCAGCTTGGGACAGGAGTACAATGAGCAGTTCTTC
.,.,TRBV7-9,TRBJ1-5,CASSLTGNQPQHF,TGTGCCAGCAGCTTGACAGGAAATCAGCCCCAGCATTTT
.,.,TRBV27,TRBJ2-7,CASSLRGPLDEQYF,TGTGCCAGCAGTTTAAGGGGCCCGCTCGACGAGCAGTACTTC
.,.,TRBV4-2,TRBJ1-2,CASSQGEDYGYTF,TGTGCCAGCAGCCAAGGGGAGGACTATGGCTACACCTTC
.,.,TRBV5-6,TRBJ2-3,CASSLERTDTQYF,TGTGCCAGCAGCTTGGAGCGCACAGATACGCAGTATTTT
.,.,TRBV6-2/TRBV6-3,TRBJ1-1,CASSYKVGAVPTYTEAFF,TGTGCCAGCAGTTATAAGGTTGGTGCGGTCCCCACCTACACTGAAGCTTTCTTT
TRBD2,.,TRBV18,TRBJ2-3,CASSSALAGDTDTQYF,TGTGCCAGCTCATCGGCCTTAGCGGGAGACACAGATACGCAGTATTTT
TRBD1,.,TRBV27,TRBJ1-1,CASSRDRARRNTEAFF,TGTGCCAGCAGTAGGGACAGGGCGCGGAGGAACACTGAAGCTTTCTTT
.,.,TRBV30,TRBJ2-1,CAWSVFSGSSYNEQFF,TGTGCCTGGAGTGTGTTTAGCGGTAGCTCCTACAATGAGCAGTTCTTC
.,once,TRBV5-1,TRBJ2-5,CASSLGAGRETQYF,TGCGCCAGCAGCTTGGGCGCGGGTAGGGAGACCCAGTACTTC
.,.,TRBV7-9,TRBJ1-5,CASSTGRGNSNQPQHF,TGTGCCAGCAGCACTGGCAGGGGAAACAGCAATCAGCCCCAGCATTTT
.,.,TRBV7-2,TRBJ1-5,CASSRGLSQPQHF,TGTGCCAGCAGTCGGGGTTTGAGTCAGCCCCAGCATTTT
.,.,TRBV18,TRBJ2-7,CASSPEKKGQGAGEQYF,TGTGCCAGCTCACCAGAAAAAAAGGGCCAAGGGGCCGGGGAGCAGTACTTC
TRBD2,.,TRBV2,TRBJ2-7,CASSETGYGGRAYYEQYF,TGTGCCAGCAGTGAAACGGGCTACGGCGGGAGGGCGTACTACGAGCAGTACTTC
TRBD2,few,TRBV7-2,TRBJ2-3,CASRFSGTSSAQYF,TGTGCCAGCAGATTTTCCGGGACTAGCTCGGCGCAGTATTTT
TRBD1,.,TRBV19,TRBJ1-2,CASSDRVVDGYTF,TGTGCCAGTAGTGACAGGGTAGTAGATGGCTACACCTTC
TRBD2,few,TRBV5-4,TRBJ2-7,CASSRGLVVSEQYF,TGTGCCAGCAGCCGAGGACTAGTTGTCTCCGAGCAGTACTTC
TRBD2,once,TRBV11-2,TRBJ2-7,CASSQIAGGLGNEQYF,TGTGCCAGCAGCCAAATAGCGGGAGGCCTGGGGAACGAGCAGTACTTC
.,.,TRBV28,TRBJ1-2,CASSINGVYTF,TGTGCCAGCAGTATAAACGGGGTCTACACCTTC